This T cell receptor (beta chain) was sequenced in a study of blood T cell repertoires in COVID-19. Original analysis: It was from reference gene primer amplification that nucleated cell counts were estimated. Sequencing used immunoSEQ multiplex PCR; TCRdb keeps in-frame clones, though not all of them. V and J calls plus clone size are reproduced from that table; the DNA served to infer D and trimming. The profile shows 150,000 to 200,000 clones, 88% of them singletons. The CDR3 is 15 residues long. The V gene's germline CDR1 is SGHTA and CDR2 FQGTGA. J gave up 4 bases and V 2 bases, and 5 bases lay outside the gene matches.

V usage is TRBV7-3 and J usage is TRBJ2-7; 10 bases match TRBD2. The TCR sequence derives from a woman aged 18-30 years who had recovered from COVID-19. The sample comprised PBMCs or T cells enriched from blood (not recorded which). The CDR3 sequence: CASSLQAGGPYEQYF. In DNA, the CDR3 is TGTGCCAGCAGCTTACAAGCGGGAGGGCCTTACGAGCAGTACTTC.